This T cell receptor beta chain was identified in a study of shared clonotypes between healthy human individuals. Study details: Per-donor plates numbered three CD4 naive, three CD4 memory, two CD8 naive and one CD8 memory.

Germline values: CDR1 SNHLY, CDR2 FYNNEI. V shed 7 bases, J shed 3 bases, and the junction held 3 bases outside the gene matches. This CDR3 is 14 amino acids long. The authors ran the assay at deep level. Sorted-subset replicate PCR reactions contained approximately 190 ng DNA, corresponding to approximately 30,000 T cell genomes. Clones were read by immunoSEQ multiplex PCR, and TCRdb kept only the in-frame ones, dropping some. The table shows 2 million to 2.5 million clones, with about 94% occurring only once. The chain employs TRBV2 and TRBJ2-1; TRBD2 matches 10 bases. The sequence derives from a man aged 18 to 29 in good health. Material: naive CD4+ T cells sorted from blood. The subset denotes: CD45RA+ positively selected. The CDR3 loop is CASTSSGGYNEQFF. The CDR3 DNA follows: TGTGCCAGCACCTCTAGCGGGGGCTACAATGAGCAGTTCTTC.